Given below is one TCR beta chain in context. V was clipped by 4 bases and J by 3 bases, with 14 bases between them. This CDR3 comprises 15 residues. Per the germline V gene, CDR1 is SGHKS and CDR2 is YYEKEE (reference sequence). This specimen belongs to a study of T cell responses to AZD1222 COVID-19 vaccine. Measured with immunoSEQ multiplex PCR; TCRdb has only the in-frame clones, and not every one. The sample records fewer than 100,000 clones, about 85% being singletons. This chain joins TRBV5-5 and TRBJ1-5; unclear D gene. This TCR was recovered from an adult in good health. This specimen was peripheral blood, taken on day 0 of AZD1222 vaccination. CDR3 protein: CASSGSDDYNQPQHF. Written as DNA, the CDR3 is TGTGCCAGCAGCGGATCGGACGACTACAATCAGCCCCAGCATTTT.